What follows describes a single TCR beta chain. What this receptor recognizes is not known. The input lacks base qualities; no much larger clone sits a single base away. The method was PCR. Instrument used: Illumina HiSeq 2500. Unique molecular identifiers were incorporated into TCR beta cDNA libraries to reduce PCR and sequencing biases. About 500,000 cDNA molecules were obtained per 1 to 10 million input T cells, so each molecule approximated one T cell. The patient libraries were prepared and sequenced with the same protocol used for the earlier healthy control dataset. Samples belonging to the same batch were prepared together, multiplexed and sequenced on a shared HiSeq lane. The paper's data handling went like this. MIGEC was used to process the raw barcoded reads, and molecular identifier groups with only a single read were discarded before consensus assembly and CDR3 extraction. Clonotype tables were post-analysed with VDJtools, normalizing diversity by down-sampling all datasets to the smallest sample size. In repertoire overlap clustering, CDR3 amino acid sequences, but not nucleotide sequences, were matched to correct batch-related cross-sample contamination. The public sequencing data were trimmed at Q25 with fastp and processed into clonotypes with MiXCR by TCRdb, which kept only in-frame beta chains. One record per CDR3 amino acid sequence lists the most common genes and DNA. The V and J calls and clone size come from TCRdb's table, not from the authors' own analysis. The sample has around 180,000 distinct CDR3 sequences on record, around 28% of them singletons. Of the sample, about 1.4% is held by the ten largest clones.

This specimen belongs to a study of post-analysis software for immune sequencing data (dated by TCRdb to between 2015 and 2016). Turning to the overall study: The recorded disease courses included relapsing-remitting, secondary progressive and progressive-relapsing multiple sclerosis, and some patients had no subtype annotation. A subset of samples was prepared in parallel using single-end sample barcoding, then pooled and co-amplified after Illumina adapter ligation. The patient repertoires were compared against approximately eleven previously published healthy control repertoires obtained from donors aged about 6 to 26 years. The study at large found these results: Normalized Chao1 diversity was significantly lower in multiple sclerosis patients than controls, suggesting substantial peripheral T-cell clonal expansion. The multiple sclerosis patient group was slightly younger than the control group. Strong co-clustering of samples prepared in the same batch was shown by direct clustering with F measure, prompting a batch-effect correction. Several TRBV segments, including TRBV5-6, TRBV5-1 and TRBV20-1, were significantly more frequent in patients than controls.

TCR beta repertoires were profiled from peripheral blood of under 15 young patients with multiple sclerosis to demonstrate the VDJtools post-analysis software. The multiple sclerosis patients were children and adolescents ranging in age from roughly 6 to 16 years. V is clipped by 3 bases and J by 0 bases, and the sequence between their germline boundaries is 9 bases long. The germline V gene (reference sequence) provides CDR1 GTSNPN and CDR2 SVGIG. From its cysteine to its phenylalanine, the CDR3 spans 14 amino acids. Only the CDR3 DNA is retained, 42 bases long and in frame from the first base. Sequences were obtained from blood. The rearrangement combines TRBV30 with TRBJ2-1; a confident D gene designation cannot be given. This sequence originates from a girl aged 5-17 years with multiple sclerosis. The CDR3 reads CAWRAGSSYNEQFF. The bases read TGTGCCTGGAGGGCCGGCAGCTCCTACAATGAGCAGTTCTTC.